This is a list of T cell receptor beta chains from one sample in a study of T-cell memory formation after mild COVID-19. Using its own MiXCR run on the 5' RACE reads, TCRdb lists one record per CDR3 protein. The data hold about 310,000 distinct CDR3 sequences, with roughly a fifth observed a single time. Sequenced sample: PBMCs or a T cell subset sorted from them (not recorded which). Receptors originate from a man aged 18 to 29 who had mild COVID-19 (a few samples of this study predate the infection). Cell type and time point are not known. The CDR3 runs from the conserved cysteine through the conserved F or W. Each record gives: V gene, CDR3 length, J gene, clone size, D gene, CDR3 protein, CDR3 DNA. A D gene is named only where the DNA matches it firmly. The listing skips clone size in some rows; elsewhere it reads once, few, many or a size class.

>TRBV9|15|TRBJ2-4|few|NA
CASSGGVGAGQGRYF
TGTGCCAGCAGCGGGGGAGTTGGGGCAGGCCAAGGGCGGTACTTC
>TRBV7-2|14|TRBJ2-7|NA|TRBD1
CASSSAGTANEQYF
TGTGCCAGCAGCTCGGCCGGGACAGCGAACGAGCAGTACTTC
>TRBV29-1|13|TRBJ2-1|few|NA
CSVLRDHYNEQFF
TGCAGCGTCCTCCGGGACCACTACAATGAGCAGTTCTTC
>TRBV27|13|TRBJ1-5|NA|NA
CASSPRAGGSQHF
TGTGCCAGCAGTCCCCGGGCCGGGGGGTCCCAGCATTTT
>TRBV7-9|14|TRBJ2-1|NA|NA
CASSPDLNYNEQFF
TGTGCCAGCAGCCCCGACTTGAACTACAATGAGCAGTTCTTC
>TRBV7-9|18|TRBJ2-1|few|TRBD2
CASHSTALRGGFYNEQFF
TGTGCCAGCCACTCTACCGCTCTCCGGGGGGGCTTTTACAATGAGCAGTTCTTC
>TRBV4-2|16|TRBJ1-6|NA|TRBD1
CASSQGTGTGNSPLHF
TGTGCCAGCAGCCAAGGCACCGGGACAGGGAATTCACCCCTCCACTTT
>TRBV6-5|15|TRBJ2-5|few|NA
CASSSPGQAQETQYF
TGTGCCAGCAGTTCCCCGGGACAAGCCCAAGAGACCCAGTACTTC
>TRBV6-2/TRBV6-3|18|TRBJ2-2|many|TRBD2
CASSSLTSGGENTGELFF
TGTGCCAGCAGTTCCTTGACTAGCGGGGGGGAAAACACCGGGGAGCTGTTTTTT
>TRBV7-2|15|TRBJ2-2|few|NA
CASSWGAWNTGELFF
TGTGCCAGCAGCTGGGGGGCCTGGAACACCGGGGAGCTGTTTTTT
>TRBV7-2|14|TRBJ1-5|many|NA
CASSARGRGQPQHF
TGTGCCAGCAGCGCTAGAGGCAGAGGTCAGCCCCAGCATTTT
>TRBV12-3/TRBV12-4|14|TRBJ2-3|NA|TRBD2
CASGGGGGTDTQYF
TGTGCCAGCGGTGGCGGGGGGGGCACAGATACGCAGTATTTT
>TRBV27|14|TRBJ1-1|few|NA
CASSSGQIYTEAFF
TGTGCCAGCAGTTCCGGACAGATTTACACTGAGGCTTTCTTT
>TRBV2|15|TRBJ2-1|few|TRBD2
CASSEDGGAYNEQFF
TGTGCCAGCAGTGAAGACGGGGGGGCATACAATGAGCAGTTCTTC
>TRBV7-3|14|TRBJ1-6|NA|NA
CASSSDHLNSPLHF
TGTGCCAGCAGCTCGGACCACCTTAATTCACCCCTCCACTTT
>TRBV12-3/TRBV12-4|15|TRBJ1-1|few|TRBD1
CASRSWDRGSTEAFF
TGTGCCAGCAGGTCCTGGGACAGGGGGAGCACTGAAGCTTTCTTT
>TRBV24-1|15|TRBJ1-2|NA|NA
CATSDSSGANYGYTF
TGTGCCACCAGTGATTCATCGGGGGCGAACTATGGCTACACCTTC
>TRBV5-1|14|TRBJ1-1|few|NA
CASSLPGVNTEAFF
TGCGCCAGCAGCTTGCCGGGGGTGAACACTGAAGCTTTCTTT
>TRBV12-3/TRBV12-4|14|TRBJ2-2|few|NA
CASSLAGGAGELFF
TGTGCCAGCAGTTTAGCGGGCGGGGCCGGGGAGCTGTTTTTT
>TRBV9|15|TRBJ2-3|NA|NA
CASSGGETSTDTQYF
TGTGCCAGCAGCGGCGGGGAAACTAGCACAGATACGCAGTATTTT
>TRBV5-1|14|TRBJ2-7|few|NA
CASSLGGAPYEQYF
TGCGCCAGCAGCTTGGGTGGGGCCCCCTACGAGCAGTACTTC
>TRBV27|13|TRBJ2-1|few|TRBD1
CASGTAAYNEQFF
TGTGCCAGCGGGACAGCGGCCTACAATGAGCAGTTCTTC
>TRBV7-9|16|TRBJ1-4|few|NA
CASSSPWETGDEKLFF
TGTGCCAGCAGCTCGCCGTGGGAGACTGGGGATGAAAAACTGTTTTTT
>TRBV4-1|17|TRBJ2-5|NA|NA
CASSYRDWPEGEETQYF
TGCGCCAGCAGCTACCGGGACTGGCCCGAGGGGGAGGAGACCCAGTACTTC
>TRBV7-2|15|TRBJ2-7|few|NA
CASSLGGASSYEQYF
TGTGCCAGCAGCTTAGGGGGGGCTAGCTCCTACGAGCAGTACTTC
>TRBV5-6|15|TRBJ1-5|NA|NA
CASSSGPGTSQPQHF
TGTGCCAGCAGTTCGGGCCCTGGGACTAGTCAGCCCCAGCATTTT
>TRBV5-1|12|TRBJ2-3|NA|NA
CASSSKDYTQYF
TGCGCCAGCAGCTCCAAAGATTATACGCAGTATTTT
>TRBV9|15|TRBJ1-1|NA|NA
CASSVERGRNTEAFF
TGTGCCAGCAGCGTAGAGAGGGGAAGGAACACTGAAGCTTTCTTT
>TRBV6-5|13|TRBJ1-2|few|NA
CASSYRRAAGYTF
TGTGCCAGCAGTTACCGCAGGGCGGCTGGCTACACCTTC
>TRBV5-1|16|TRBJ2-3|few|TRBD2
CASSLAGIAGADTQYF
TGCGCCAGCAGCTTGGCCGGAATAGCGGGGGCAGATACGCAGTATTTT
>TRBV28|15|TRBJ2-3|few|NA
CASSFGQIRTDTQYF
TGTGCCAGCAGTTTCGGGCAGATACGCACAGATACGCAGTATTTT
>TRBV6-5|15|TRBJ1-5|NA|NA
CASSYSGGLNQPQHF
TGTGCCAGCAGTTACTCCGGGGGGCTCAATCAGCCCCAGCATTTT
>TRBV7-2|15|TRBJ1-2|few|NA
CASSSPIADNYGYTF
TGTGCCAGCAGCTCTCCTATTGCGGACAACTATGGCTACACCTTC
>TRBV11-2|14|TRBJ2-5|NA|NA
CASSPRLREETQYF
TGTGCCAGCAGCCCCCGGTTGAGGGAGGAGACCCAGTACTTC
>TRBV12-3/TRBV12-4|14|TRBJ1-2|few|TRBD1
CASRPTGGLDGYTF
TGTGCCAGCAGACCCACAGGGGGCTTGGATGGCTACACCTTC
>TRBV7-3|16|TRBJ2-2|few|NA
CASSPRGGDNTGELFF
TGTGCCAGCAGCCCCCGAGGCGGGGACAACACCGGGGAGCTGTTTTTT
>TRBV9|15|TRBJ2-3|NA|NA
CASSPVGGRTDTQYF
TGTGCCAGCAGCCCAGTGGGGGGCCGCACAGATACGCAGTATTTT
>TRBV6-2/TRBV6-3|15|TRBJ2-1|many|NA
CASSPGLSSYNEQFF
TGTGCCAGCAGTCCTGGACTTAGCTCCTACAATGAGCAGTTCTTC
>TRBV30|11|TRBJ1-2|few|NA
CAWVIRTAGSF
TGTGCCTGGGTTATCAGGACCGCCGGTTCCTTC
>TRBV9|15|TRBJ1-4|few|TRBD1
CASSGTGATNEKLFF
TGTGCCAGCAGCGGGACAGGGGCAACTAATGAAAAACTGTTTTTT
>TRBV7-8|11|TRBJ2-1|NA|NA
CASARSNEQFF
TGTGCCAGCGCTCGGTCGAATGAGCAGTTCTTC
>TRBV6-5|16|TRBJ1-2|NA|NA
CASSYSRGATNYGYTF
TGTGCCAGCAGTTACTCGCGAGGGGCGACTAACTATGGCTACACCTTC
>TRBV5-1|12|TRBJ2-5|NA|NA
CASSLATGAQYF
TGCGCCAGCAGCTTGGCCACGGGAGCCCAGTACTTC
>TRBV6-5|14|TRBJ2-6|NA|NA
CASSYWVQGNVLTF
TGTGCCAGCAGTTACTGGGTCCAAGGGAACGTCCTGACTTTC
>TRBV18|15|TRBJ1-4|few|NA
CASSPSQGRDEKLFF
TGTGCCAGCTCACCATCCCAGGGCCGAGATGAAAAACTGTTTTTT
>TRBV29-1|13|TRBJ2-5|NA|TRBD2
CSFKRGLLETQYF
TGCAGCTTCAAGCGGGGGCTGCTGGAGACCCAGTACTTC
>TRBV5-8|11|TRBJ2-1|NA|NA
CAEGTINEQFF
TGTGCCGAGGGGACAATCAATGAGCAGTTCTTC
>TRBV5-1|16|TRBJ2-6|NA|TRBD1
CASSSQGNAGANVLTF
TGCGCCAGCAGCTCACAGGGGAACGCTGGGGCCAACGTCCTGACTTTC
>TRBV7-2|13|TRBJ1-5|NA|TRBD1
CASRQMTGHPQHF
TGTGCCAGCAGGCAAATGACAGGGCACCCCCAGCATTTT
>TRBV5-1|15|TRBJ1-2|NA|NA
CASSLGPSGSGGYTF
TGCGCCAGCAGCTTGGGACCCTCAGGGTCCGGAGGCTACACCTTC
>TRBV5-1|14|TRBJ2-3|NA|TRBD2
CASSSSGGGDTQYF
TGCGCCAGCAGCTCTAGCGGGGGGGGAGATACGCAGTATTTT
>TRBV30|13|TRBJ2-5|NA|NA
CAWSVDYVETQYF
TGTGCCTGGAGTGTCGACTATGTAGAGACCCAGTACTTC
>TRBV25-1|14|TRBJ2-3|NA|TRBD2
CASSKRGGPDTQYF
TGTGCCAGCAGTAAGCGGGGGGGCCCAGATACGCAGTATTTT
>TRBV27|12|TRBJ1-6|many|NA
CASSPINSPLHF
TGTGCCAGCAGTCCGATTAATTCACCCCTCCACTTT
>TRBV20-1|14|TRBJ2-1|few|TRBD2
CSARGGDFHNEQFF
TGCAGTGCTAGGGGGGGGGACTTCCACAATGAGCAGTTCTTC
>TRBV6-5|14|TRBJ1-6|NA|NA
CASRLGQGLTSLHF
TGTGCCAGCAGGCTGGGGCAGGGGTTAACTTCTCTCCACTTT
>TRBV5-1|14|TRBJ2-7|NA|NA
CASSLKGLSYEQYF
TGCGCCAGCAGCTTGAAGGGCTTGTCCTACGAGCAGTACTTC
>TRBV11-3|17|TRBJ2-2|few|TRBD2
CASSLDESSGVTGELFF
TGTGCCAGCAGCTTAGATGAGTCTAGCGGGGTTACCGGGGAGCTGTTTTTT
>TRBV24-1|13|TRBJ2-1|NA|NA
CATSPGPANEQFF
TGTGCCACCTCCCCAGGGCCCGCCAATGAGCAGTTCTTC
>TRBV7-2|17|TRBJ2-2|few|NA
CASSLFGQGPNTGELFF
TGTGCCAGCAGCTTATTTGGCCAGGGACCGAACACCGGGGAGCTGTTTTTT